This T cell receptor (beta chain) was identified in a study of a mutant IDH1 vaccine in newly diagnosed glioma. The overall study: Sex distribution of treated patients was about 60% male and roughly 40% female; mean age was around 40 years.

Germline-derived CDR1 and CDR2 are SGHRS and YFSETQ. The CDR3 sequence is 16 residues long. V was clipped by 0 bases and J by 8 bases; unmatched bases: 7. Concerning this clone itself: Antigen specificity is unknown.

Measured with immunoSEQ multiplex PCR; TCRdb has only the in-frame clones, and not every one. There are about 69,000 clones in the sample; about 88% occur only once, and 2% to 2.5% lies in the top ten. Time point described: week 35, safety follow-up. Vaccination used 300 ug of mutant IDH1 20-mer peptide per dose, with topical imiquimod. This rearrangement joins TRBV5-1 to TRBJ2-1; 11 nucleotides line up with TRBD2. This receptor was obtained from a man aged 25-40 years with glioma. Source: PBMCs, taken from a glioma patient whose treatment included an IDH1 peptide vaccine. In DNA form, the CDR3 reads TGCGCCAGCAGCTTGGGAGTGACTAGCGGGATTGATGAGCAGTTCTTC. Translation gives CASSLGVTSGIDEQFF.